This TCR beta chain was obtained from a study of blood T cells in healthy people across ages. V dropped 5 bases and J dropped 2 bases, with 7 bases sitting between them. Germline V gene lookup returns CDR1 MDHEN and CDR2 SYDVKM. The CDR3 loop spans 12 amino acids. This clonotype showed up just a few times. The authors ran a second PCR of 7 to 11 cycles using a sample-barcoded 5' primer and a J-beta primer mix. TCRdb re-analysed the 5' RACE reads in MiXCR, keeping a single row per CDR3 protein. The profile covers some 940,000 distinct CDR3 sequences, with under 35% appearing a single time and roughly a tenth taken by the ten largest. These same records also appear under a second study, on T cells of mothers and their children.

Sequencing was performed on blood. The chain carries TRBV28 and TRBJ2-7; D remains unclear. The TCR originated in a woman aged 40-49 years in good health. The CDR3 DNA sequence: TGTGCCAGCAGTCACGCACCCTACGAGCAGTACTTC. Encoded protein: CASSHAPYEQYF. Variable domain in full (rest from reference TRBV28 and TRBJ2-7): DVKVTQSSRYLVKRTGEKVFLECVQDMDHENMFWYRQDPGLGLRLIYFSYDVKMKEKGDIPEGYSVSREKKERFSLILESASTNQTSMYLCASSHAPYEQYFGPGTRLTVT.